This T cell receptor (beta chain) is drawn from a study of T cell repertoires in cytomegalovirus infection. Study-wide background: Evidence of both CMV infection and a matching HLA type came from public TCR beta signatures.

The CDR3 extends over 17 amino acids. Trimming cost V 1 base and J 5 bases; bases outside gene matches: 9. In germline, CDR1 is SGHTA, CDR2 FQGNSA. Study outcomes and limitations: There were HLA-C-restricted CMV-specific TCR beta clonotypes dominating the ex vivo response. Public TCR beta family frequency separated CMV-and-HLA carriers, including in an independent cohort.

Via MiXCR, TCRdb re-called the reads, giving one row per CDR3 protein. Here the sample spans approximately 200,000 distinct CDR3 sequences, 28% being singletons. This clonotype was detected ten times or more. Its antigen is unidentified. The TCR was taken from a human donor in good health (CMV status not recorded). Some clones in this sample may be carry-over from other donors' samples. The chain employs TRBV7-2 and TRBJ2-3, with 10 nucleotides matching TRBD2. Sequencing used PBMCs. The CDR3 spells CASSLEIERGGEDTQYF. Here the CDR3 DNA reads TGTGCCAGCAGCTTAGAAATCGAGCGGGGGGGGGAAGATACGCAGTATTTT.